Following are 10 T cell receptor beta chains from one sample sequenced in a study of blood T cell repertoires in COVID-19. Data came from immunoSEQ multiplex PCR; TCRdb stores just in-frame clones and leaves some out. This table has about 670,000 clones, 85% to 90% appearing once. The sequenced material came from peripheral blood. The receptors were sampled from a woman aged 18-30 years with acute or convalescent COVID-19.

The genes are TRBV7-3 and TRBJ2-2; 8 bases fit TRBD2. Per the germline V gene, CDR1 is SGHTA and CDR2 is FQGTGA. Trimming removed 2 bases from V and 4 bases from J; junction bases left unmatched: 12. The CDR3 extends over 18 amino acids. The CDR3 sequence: CASSLPHGSGGPTGELFF. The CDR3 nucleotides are TGTGCCAGCAGCTTACCTCACGGATCGGGGGGGCCCACCGGGGAGCTGTTTTTT.

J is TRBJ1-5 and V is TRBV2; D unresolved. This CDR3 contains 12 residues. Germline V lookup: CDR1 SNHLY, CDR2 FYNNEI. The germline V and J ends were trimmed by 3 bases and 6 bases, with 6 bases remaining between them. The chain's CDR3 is CASSEGTQPQHF. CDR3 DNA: TGTGCCAGCAGTGAGGGCACTCAGCCCCAGCATTTT.

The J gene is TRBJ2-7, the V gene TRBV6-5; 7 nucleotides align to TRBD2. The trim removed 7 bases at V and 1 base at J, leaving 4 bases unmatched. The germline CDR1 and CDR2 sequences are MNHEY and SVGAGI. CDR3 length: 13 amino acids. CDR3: CASKASGSYEQYF. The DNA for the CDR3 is TGTGCCAGCAAGGCTAGCGGTTCCTACGAGCAGTACTTC.

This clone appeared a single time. CDR3 loop: CASSVGDRGPNTIYF. CDR3 in DNA: TGTGCCAGCAGCGTAGGGGACAGGGGTCCAAACACCATATATTTT. This chain links TRBV9 with TRBJ1-3; 10 positions agree with TRBD1. The CDR3 contains 15 residues. Per germline, CDR1 SGDLS and CDR2 YYNGEE. V was pared by 0 bases and J by 6 bases, with 3 bases of the junction left unmatched. The variable domain in full, with the rest retrieved from reference TRBV9 and TRBJ1-3, is DSGVTQTPKHLITATGQRVTLRCSPRSGDLSVYWYQQSLDQGLQFLIQYYNGEERAKGNILERFSAQQFPDLHSELNLSSLELGDSALYFCASSVGDRGPNTIYFGEGSWLTVV.

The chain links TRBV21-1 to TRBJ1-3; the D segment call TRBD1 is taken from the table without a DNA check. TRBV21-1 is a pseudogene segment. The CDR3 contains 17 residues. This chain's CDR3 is CASSPQTGIFSGNTIYF. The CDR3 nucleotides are TGTGCCAGCAGCCCCCAGACAGGTATCTTCTCTGGAAACACCATATATTTT.

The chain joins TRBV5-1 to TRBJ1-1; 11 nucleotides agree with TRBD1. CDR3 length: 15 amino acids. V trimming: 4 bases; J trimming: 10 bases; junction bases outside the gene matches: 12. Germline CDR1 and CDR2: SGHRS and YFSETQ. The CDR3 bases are TGCGCCAGCAGCGCAGCGGACAGGGGGCTATGGGGAGCTTTCTTT. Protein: CASSAADRGLWGAFF.

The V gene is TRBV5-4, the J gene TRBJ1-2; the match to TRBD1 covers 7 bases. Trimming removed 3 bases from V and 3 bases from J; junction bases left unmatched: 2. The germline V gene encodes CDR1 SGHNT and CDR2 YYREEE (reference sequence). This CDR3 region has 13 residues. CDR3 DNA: TGTGCCAGCAGCTCCAGGGGGTACTATGGCTACACCTTC. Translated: CASSSRGYYGYTF.

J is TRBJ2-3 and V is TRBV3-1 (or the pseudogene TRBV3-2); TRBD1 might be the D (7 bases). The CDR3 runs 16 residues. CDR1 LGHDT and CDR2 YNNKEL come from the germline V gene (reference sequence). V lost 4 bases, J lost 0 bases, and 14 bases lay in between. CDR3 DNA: TGTGCCAGCAGCCTTGGAGGGGGCCGAAGCACAGATACGCAGTATTTT. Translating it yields CASSLGGGRSTDTQYF.

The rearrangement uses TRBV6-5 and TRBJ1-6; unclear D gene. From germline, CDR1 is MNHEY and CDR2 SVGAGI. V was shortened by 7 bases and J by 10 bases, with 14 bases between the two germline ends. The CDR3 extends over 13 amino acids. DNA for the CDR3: TGTGCCAGCAAAAGCGGGAGGAGCTCACCCCTCCACTTT. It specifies CASKSGRSSPLHF.

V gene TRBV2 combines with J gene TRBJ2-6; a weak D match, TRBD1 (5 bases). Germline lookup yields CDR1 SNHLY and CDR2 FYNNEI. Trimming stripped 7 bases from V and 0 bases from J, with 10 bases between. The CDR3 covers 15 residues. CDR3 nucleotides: TGTGCCAGCACGACAGAAAGCTCTGGGGCCAACGTCCTGACTTTC. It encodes CASTTESSGANVLTF.